This paragraph reports one T cell receptor beta chain. With 6 bases removed from V and 5 bases from J, the gap between germline ends came to 8 bases. This CDR3 spans 12 amino acids. The authors ran a second PCR of about 6 to 11 cycles using a sample-barcoded 5' primer and a J-beta primer mix. From the 5' RACE reads, TCRdb called clonotypes with MiXCR, one entry per CDR3 protein. This table holds fewer than 750,000 distinct CDR3 sequences, roughly half found once. These data belong to a study of blood T cells in healthy people across ages. Isolated PBMCs totaled at least 6 million in each sample. The sequenced sample consisted of blood. This TCR came from a woman at least 80 years old in good health. The genes are TRBV12-3 or TRBV12-4 and TRBJ2-1; no clear D. The DNA for the CDR3 is TGTGCCAGCAGCGCGTCCGACAATGAGCAGTTCTTC. Translating it yields CASSASDNEQFF.